Below, 24 T cell receptor beta chains from the same sample are listed, as sequenced in a study of T-cell reconstitution after alpha-beta-depleted transplantation in children. A TCRbeta library incorporating unique molecular identifiers was prepared. TCRdb re-analysed the PCR reads in MiXCR, keeping a single row per CDR3 protein. The sample lists hundreds of thousands of distinct CDR3 sequences, around 8.4% occurring once. The sample here was PBMCs, mostly from graft donor cells, taken 360 days after TCRalphabeta/CD19-depleted stem cell transplant. The receptors were gathered from a male patient under 10 years old who had a stem cell transplant for acute myeloid leukemia, so the T cells may come from the graft donor.

This clonotype came up a few times. The V gene is TRBV10-3, the J gene TRBJ2-5; D perhaps matches TRBD2 (7 bases). Per germline, CDR1 ENHRY and CDR2 SYGVKD. Trimming took off 8 bases at V and 4 bases at J, with 14 bases between the two ends. CDR3 size: 13 residues. This chain's CDR3 is CAIGRGGPETQYF. The CDR3 DNA follows: TGTGCCATCGGGAGGGGGGGCCCAGAGACCCAGTACTTC.

The V gene is TRBV4-1, the J gene TRBJ2-5; TRBD2 matches at 8 bases. The CDR3 is 14 amino acids. The V gene's germline CDR1 is MGHRA and CDR2 YSYEKL. Trimming cost V 0 bases and J 4 bases; bases outside gene matches: 1. Here the CDR3 reads CASSQELAGETQYF. The CDR3 DNA follows: TGCGCCAGCAGCCAAGAGCTAGCGGGAGAGACCCAGTACTTC.

This clonotype was seen a handful of times. The rearrangement links TRBV9 to TRBJ2-5, with D hard to call. The V end lost 4 bases, the J end lost 2 bases, and 15 bases lay between the germline ends. Germline V lookup: CDR1 SGDLS, CDR2 YYNGEE. CDR3 length equals 15 residues. CDR3 protein: CASSMNLGIQETQYF. As DNA, the CDR3 is TGTGCCAGCAGCATGAATCTGGGGATACAAGAGACCCAGTACTTC. Combining the CDR3 with reference TRBV9 and TRBJ2-5 gives the whole variable domain DSGVTQTPKHLITATGQRVTLRCSPRSGDLSVYWYQQSLDQGLQFLIQYYNGEERAKGNILERFSAQQFPDLHSELNLSSLELGDSALYFCASSMNLGIQETQYFGPGTRLLVL.

This clonotype was observed a handful of times. The J gene is TRBJ2-5, the V gene TRBV5-5; TRBD2 might be the D (5 bases). The V end lost 7 bases, the J end lost 3 bases, and 16 bases lay between the germline ends. CDR1 and CDR2 from the germline V gene are SGHKS and YYEKEE (reference sequence). The CDR3 length is 14 residues. CDR3 protein: CASEGAGYKETQYF. DNA of the CDR3: TGTGCCAGCGAGGGTGCAGGCTACAAAGAGACCCAGTACTTC.

This clonotype was observed many times. V gene TRBV5-1 combines with J gene TRBJ1-2; 7 nucleotides agree with TRBD1. CDR1 SGHRS and CDR2 YFSETQ come from the germline V gene. The CDR3 is made up of 18 amino acids. V trimming: 4 bases; J trimming: 3 bases; junction bases outside the gene matches: 18. The CDR3 spells CASSDWALPGQTYYGYTF. The CDR3 DNA follows: TGCGCCAGCAGCGACTGGGCCCTGCCGGGACAGACCTACTATGGCTACACCTTC.

In this sample, this clonotype turned up a few times. The genes are TRBV10-2 and TRBJ2-3; 7 bases are shared with TRBD2. Per germline, CDR1 WSHSY and CDR2 SAAADI. The V gene end was trimmed by 4 bases and the J gene end by 2 bases; junction bases not matched to a gene: 6. This CDR3 spans 15 amino acids. The CDR3 DNA is TGCGCCAGCAGTGGGAGTCGGGGGGACACAGATACGCAGTATTTT. Translated, it gives CASSGSRGDTDTQYF.

The chain is built from TRBV5-1 and TRBJ2-2, with 7 bases that match TRBD2. Germline values: CDR1 SGHRS, CDR2 YFSETQ. The CDR3 spans 15 residues. Trimming removed 2 bases from V and 7 bases from J; junction bases left unmatched: 8. The CDR3 sequence is CASSLDPRGSGELFF. DNA of the CDR3: TGCGCCAGCAGCTTAGACCCCCGCGGGAGCGGGGAGCTGTTTTTT.

Only a few counts were recorded for this clonotype. The chain uses TRBV11-2 and TRBJ2-1; 8 nucleotides agree with TRBD2. The CDR3 length is 15 residues. Germline CDR1 and CDR2: SGHAT and FQNNGV. V lost 5 bases and J lost 3; bases outside the gene matches: 6. CDR3 amino acids: CASSPLRGGYNEQFF. The CDR3 DNA sequence: TGTGCCAGCAGCCCACTTCGGGGGGGCTACAATGAGCAGTTCTTC.

This clonotype has a count of ten or more. The chain is built from TRBV15 and TRBJ2-7; D gene ambiguous. The CDR3 covers 13 residues. Between the trimmed V and J ends, which lost 1 base and 3 bases, there was a span of 7 bases. Germline V gene sequence: CDR1 LNHNV, CDR2 YYDKDF (reference sequence). In DNA form, the CDR3 reads TGTGCCACCAGCAGAGCTCCCATCTACGAGCAGTACTTC. As protein: CATSRAPIYEQYF.

This clonotype was seen only a few times. This rearrangement joins TRBV5-1 to TRBJ1-1; D uncertain. The V end was cut by 3 bases, the J end by 4 bases, with 13 bases between. The CDR3 is 14 amino acids. CDR1 is SGHRS and CDR2 is YFSETQ in the germline V gene. The CDR3 DNA reads TGCGCCAGCAGCTCAGGAATCCTGGGCACTGAAGCTTTCTTT. It yields the protein CASSSGILGTEAFF.

This clonotype was seen many times. The chain links TRBV12-3 or TRBV12-4 to TRBJ2-5; the match to TRBD2 covers 10 bases. The CDR3 sequence is 17 residues long. J lost 1 base, V lost 5 bases, and 10 bases had no gene match. CDR3 sequence: CASSPRGSGGLQETQYF. CDR3 DNA sequence: TGTGCCAGCAGTCCTCGAGGTAGCGGGGGGCTCCAAGAGACCCAGTACTTC.

The DNA for the CDR3 is TGTGCCAGCAGTTACGCCCTCAGGGGGCTAGGATCACCCCTCCACTTT. Its protein product is CASSYALRGLGSPLHF. The gene calls are TRBV6-2 or TRBV6-3 and TRBJ1-6; 8 nucleotides agree with TRBD1. V shed 2 bases, J shed 10 bases, and the junction held 10 bases outside the gene matches. The germline gives CDR1 MNHEY, CDR2 SVGEGT. The CDR3 extends over 16 amino acids.

This clonotype was recorded many times. The chain recombines TRBV29-1 with TRBJ2-7; D not resolved. CDR1 is SQVTM and CDR2 is ANQGSEA in the germline V gene. This CDR3 is 15 amino acids long. The V gene lost 1 base and the J gene lost 3 bases, with 16 bases spanning the gap. CDR3 nucleotide sequence: TGCAGCGTTGAAGGTAATGGTGGCGAGAACTACGAGCAGTACTTC. This encodes CSVEGNGGENYEQYF.

Many counts were recorded for this clonotype. The rearrangement joins TRBV5-1 to TRBJ2-5, with D possibly matching TRBD2 (6 bases). Trimming took off 0 bases at V and 5 bases at J, with 17 bases between the two ends. The CDR3 sequence is 16 residues long. Germline V gene data show CDR1 as SGHRS and CDR2 as YFSETQ. Written as DNA, the CDR3 is TGCGCCAGCAGCTTGGGTCGACTAGTGGGGCGGGAGACCCAGTACTTC. Protein sequence: CASSLGRLVGRETQYF.

V is TRBV20-1 and J is TRBJ2-1; TRBD2 agrees at 8 bases. The trim removed 2 bases at V and 7 bases at J, leaving 10 bases unmatched. CDR1 and CDR2 (germline): DFQATT, SNEGSKA (reference sequence). There are 15 residues in the CDR3. The CDR3 DNA sequence: TGCAGTGCTAGATCAGGGCGGGGGGCCTGGAATGAGCAGTTCTTC. Encoded protein: CSARSGRGAWNEQFF.

In this sample, this clonotype turned up many times. The V call is TRBV12-3 or TRBV12-4, the J call TRBJ1-5; tentatively, D is TRBD1 (5 bases). The V gene lost 5 bases and the J gene lost 7 bases, with 18 bases spanning the gap. This CDR3 is 15 amino acids long. Here the CDR3 reads CASSTDGGADQPQHF. CDR3 coding DNA: TGTGCCAGCAGTACCGATGGAGGGGCGGACCAGCCCCAGCATTTT.

The sample holds a few counts of this clonotype. The chain carries TRBV2 and TRBJ2-1; 9 bases are shared with TRBD2. With 0 bases clipped from V and 4 bases from J, the junction kept 7 bases outside the gene matches. The germline gives CDR1 SNHLY, CDR2 FYNNEI. The CDR3 has 17 residues. The CDR3 coding sequence is TGTGCCAGCAGTGAAGCCGGGCTAGCGGGACGATACAATGAGCAGTTCTTC. Amino acid sequence: CASSEAGLAGRYNEQFF.

The gene calls are TRBV2 and TRBJ2-7; 11 bases match TRBD2. The ends lost 6 bases at V and 4 bases at J; junction bases unmatched: 5. The CDR3 runs 14 residues. The V gene's germline CDR1 is SNHLY and CDR2 FYNNEI. The CDR3 region has the DNA TGTGCCAGCAGGGGGGGACTAGCGGCTTACGAGCAGTACTTC. It codes for CASRGGLAAYEQYF.

This clonotype was recorded many times. The rearrangement uses TRBV6-6 and TRBJ1-2; unclear D gene. V shed 2 bases and J shed 7 bases, with 2 bases lying between them. CDR3 length: 10 amino acids. The V gene's germline CDR1 is MNHNY and CDR2 SVGAGI (reference sequence). CDR3 sequence: CASSYLGYTF. CDR3 nucleotides: TGTGCCAGCAGTTACCTTGGCTACACCTTC.

This clonotype was recorded at least ten times. The CDR3 bases are TGCGCCAGCAGCTTGGACAGGGTCGAAGCTTTCTTT. Protein product: CASSLDRVEAFF. V gene TRBV5-1 combines with J gene TRBJ1-1; D might be TRBD1 (6 bases). Germline CDR1 reads SGHRS; CDR2 reads YFSETQ. The ends were cut back, 0 bases at V and 8 bases at J, with 8 bases in the middle. The CDR3 length is 12 residues.

This clonotype appeared a few times. The chain recombines TRBV18 with TRBJ2-1, with D uncertain. The CDR3 spans 16 residues. V lost 3 bases to trimming and J lost 6 bases, with 18 bases between them. The germline V gene has CDR1 KGHSH and CDR2 LQKENI. This chain's CDR3 is CASSPRSSVTANEQFF. The CDR3 DNA is TGTGCCAGCTCACCGCGATCGAGCGTAACAGCCAATGAGCAGTTCTTC.

This clonotype appeared many times. The chain combines TRBV7-3 with TRBJ1-1; 7 bases match TRBD1. CDR3 length: 17 residues. Germline trimming cut 2 bases from V and 0 bases from J; bases unmatched to any gene: 9. Germline V gives CDR1 SGHTA, CDR2 FQGTGA. The CDR3 nucleotides read TGTGCCAGCAGCTTATTAGGTAGCAGGGGGATGAACACTGAAGCTTTCTTT. Its protein product is CASSLLGSRGMNTEAFF. Supplemented by reference TRBV7-3 and TRBJ1-1, the full variable domain reads GAGVSQTPSNKVTEKGKYVELRCDPISGHTALYWYRQSLGQGPEFLIYFQGTGAADDSGLPNDRFFAVRPEGSVSTLKIQRTERGDSAVYLCASSLLGSRGMNTEAFFGQGTRLTVV.

In its sample, this clonotype was seen a few times. The DNA of the CDR3 is TGCAGTGCCGGGGGACAGGGCACAGATACGCAGTATTTT. The encoded protein is CSAGGQGTDTQYF. This chain connects TRBV20-1 to TRBJ2-3; 8 bases match TRBD1. The CDR3 extends over 13 amino acids. Germline CDR1 is DFQATT and CDR2 is SNEGSKA (reference sequence). The ends lost 6 bases at V and 1 base at J; junction bases unmatched: 3.

This chain connects TRBV12-3 or TRBV12-4 to TRBJ2-3, with D unclear. The V end lost 7 bases, the J end lost 2 bases, and 13 bases lay between the germline ends. CDR3 length: 14 amino acids. The CDR3 DNA follows: TGTGCCAGCACCCTTGGCGGTTCCACAGATACGCAGTATTTT. Protein: CASTLGGSTDTQYF.